A selection of T cell receptor beta chains follows, all from one sample in a study of blood T cell repertoires in COVID-19. Only in-frame clones appear in the TCRdb table, and some are missing; sequencing was by immunoSEQ multiplex PCR. Here the sample spans roughly 190,000 clones, roughly 85% being singletons. The sample was peripheral blood. The receptors come from a man in his sixties with active or convalescent COVID-19. CDR3s include the opening cysteine and the closing phenylalanine or tryptophan. D genes are given only for firm matches. Size is omitted from some rows. Given values are once, few, many or a class for expanded clones.

V: TRBV18; J: TRBJ2-5; size: -; D: TRBD2; DNA: TGTGCCAGCTCAGGACTAGGAAGGACCCAAGAGACCCAGTACTTC; CDR3: CASSGLGRTQETQYF
V: TRBV4-1; J: TRBJ1-5; size: -; D: TRBD1; DNA: TGCGCCAGCAGCCAGGGCATGTTCCTTCGACAGGGGGCAGAATATCAGCCCCAGCATTTT; CDR3: CASSQGMFLRQGAEYQPQHF
V: TRBV9; J: TRBJ2-5; size: -; D: -; DNA: TGTGCCAGCAGTCGCCCGGAGGAGACCCAGTACTTC; CDR3: CASSRPEETQYF
V: TRBV19; J: TRBJ1-5; size: -; D: -; DNA: TGTGCCAGTAGTACCCGTGGCAGGGGCTTGCAGCCCCAGCATTTT; CDR3: CASSTRGRGLQPQHF
V: TRBV10-3; J: TRBJ2-7; size: -; D: TRBD1; DNA: TGTGCCATCAGTGACGGACAGGGGGCTTGGGAGCAGTACTTC; CDR3: CAISDGQGAWEQYF
V: TRBV3-1/TRBV3-2; J: TRBJ1-1; size: -; D: -; DNA: TGTGCCAGCAGCCAGGCTGGACACATGAACACTGAAGCTTTCTTT; CDR3: CASSQAGHMNTEAFF
V: TRBV10-3; J: TRBJ2-7; size: -; D: TRBD2; DNA: TGTGCCATCAGCCTTGGGACTAGCGGCATGCAGTACTTC; CDR3: CAISLGTSGMQYF
V: TRBV5-1; J: TRBJ1-3; size: -; D: -; DNA: TGCGCCAGCCGGGACAACTCTGGAAACACCATATATTTT; CDR3: CASRDNSGNTIYF
V: TRBV4-1; J: TRBJ2-5; size: -; D: TRBD2; DNA: TGCGCCAGCAGCCTAGCGGGGAACCAAGAGACCCAGTACTTC; CDR3: CASSLAGNQETQYF
V: TRBV6-5; J: TRBJ2-5; size: -; D: TRBD2; DNA: TGTGCCAGCAGTACGGGGGGAGAGACCCAGTACTTC; CDR3: CASSTGGETQYF
V: TRBV29-1; J: TRBJ2-2; size: once; D: -; DNA: TGCAGCGTTGGGAGGGAACCCGCCGGGGAGCTGTTTTTT; CDR3: CSVGREPAGELFF
V: TRBV5-1; J: TRBJ1-5; size: once; D: TRBD1; DNA: TGCGCCAGCAGCTTTTTACCTCGACAGGGGGCCATTAGCAATCAGCCCCAGCATTTT; CDR3: CASSFLPRQGAISNQPQHF
V: TRBV5-1; J: TRBJ2-1; size: -; D: TRBD2; DNA: TGCGCCAGTTATGTGGGGGGGAGCGGTGAGCAGTTCTTC; CDR3: CASYVGGSGEQFF
V: TRBV5-1; J: TRBJ2-7; size: -; D: TRBD1; DNA: TGCGCCAGCAGCTTCTCGGGACAGGGGTACGAGCAGTACTTC; CDR3: CASSFSGQGYEQYF
V: TRBV5-5; J: TRBJ2-7; size: once; D: -; DNA: TGTGCCAGCAGTTTAGAGGGTTACTACGAGCAGTACTTC; CDR3: CASSLEGYYEQYF
V: TRBV7-3; J: TRBJ2-2; size: -; D: TRBD2; DNA: TGTGCCAGCAGCCCCGGGAGGGGGAGGGGCACCGGGGAGCTGTTTTTT; CDR3: CASSPGRGRGTGELFF
V: TRBV3-1/TRBV3-2; J: TRBJ2-7; size: -; D: -; DNA: TGTGCCAGCAGCCAAGTGGCGGATAGCTCCTACGAGCAGTACTTC; CDR3: CASSQVADSSYEQYF
V: TRBV10-3; J: TRBJ1-6; size: -; D: -; DNA: TGTGCCATCAGTGACGGGGGGCGAAATTCACCCCTCCACTTT; CDR3: CAISDGGRNSPLHF
V: TRBV7-9; J: TRBJ2-5; size: -; D: TRBD1; DNA: TGTGCCAGCAGCCCCTCAGGACAGGGAAATTATGAGACCCAGTACTTC; CDR3: CASSPSGQGNYETQYF
V: TRBV5-5; J: TRBJ2-1; size: -; D: TRBD2; DNA: TGTGCCAGCAGCTTGGCGGGGACTAGCGGGGGCCCAACGTCCTACAATGAGCAGTTCTTC; CDR3: CASSLAGTSGGPTSYNEQFF
V: TRBV11-3; J: TRBJ2-3; size: once; D: -; DNA: TGTGCCAGCAGCTCAATAGTGGGGGGTACGTCAACAGATACGCAGTATTTT; CDR3: CASSSIVGGTSTDTQYF
V: TRBV19; J: TRBJ2-3; size: -; D: -; DNA: TGTGCCAGTAGGCCGCGGGGGCCCTCGGGGGGGCAGTATTTT; CDR3: CASRPRGPSGGQYF
V: TRBV5-5; J: TRBJ2-2; size: -; D: TRBD1; DNA: TGTGCCACCACACAGGGGATGAGTACCGGGGAGCTGTTTTTT; CDR3: CATTQGMSTGELFF
V: TRBV5-1; J: TRBJ1-2; size: -; D: -; DNA: TGCGCCAGCAGCCCTGCGGGGACCGGCTACACCTTC; CDR3: CASSPAGTGYTF
V: TRBV5-8; J: TRBJ2-7; size: -; D: -; DNA: TGTGCCAGCAGCTTGGGGTGGCAGGGTCACGACGAGCAGTACTTC; CDR3: CASSLGWQGHDEQYF
V: TRBV4-2; J: TRBJ2-5; size: -; D: -; DNA: TGTGCCAGCAGCCAAGATTGGACGGGGGAGACCCAGTACTTC; CDR3: CASSQDWTGETQYF
V: TRBV19; J: TRBJ1-1; size: -; D: TRBD1; DNA: TGTGCCAGTAGTAGAGGACAGGGGAACACTGAAGCTTTCTTT; CDR3: CASSRGQGNTEAFF
V: TRBV30; J: TRBJ1-6; size: -; D: TRBD1; DNA: TGTGCCTGGAAGGGACAGGGGGATCACTCACCCCTCCACTTT; CDR3: CAWKGQGDHSPLHF
V: TRBV18; J: TRBJ1-4; size: -; D: TRBD1; DNA: TGTGCCAGCTCACAAAAAGACAGGGAACTGTTTTTT; CDR3: CASSQKDRELFF
V: TRBV6-5; J: TRBJ1-1; size: -; D: -; DNA: TGTGCCAGCAACGGACGGGGCACTGAAGCTTTCTTT; CDR3: CASNGRGTEAFF
V: TRBV2; J: TRBJ1-1; size: -; D: -; DNA: TGTGCCAGCAGCCCCCCGAAGGGGGAGAACACTGAAGCTTTCTTT; CDR3: CASSPPKGENTEAFF
V: TRBV7-8; J: TRBJ2-1; size: -; D: TRBD2; DNA: TGTGCCAGCAGCCAGACTAGCTATGAGCAGTTCTTC; CDR3: CASSQTSYEQFF
V: TRBV9; J: TRBJ1-3; size: -; D: -; DNA: TGTGCCAGCAGCGACCGGGTCGCCGGGGACACCATATATTTT; CDR3: CASSDRVAGDTIYF
V: TRBV7-9; J: TRBJ1-2; size: -; D: -; DNA: TGTGCCAGCAGCGTCCTGGCGGGCTTCGGCTATGGCTACACCTTC; CDR3: CASSVLAGFGYGYTF
V: TRBV9; J: TRBJ2-1; size: -; D: -; DNA: TGTGCCAGCAGCGTACAGGGAACCTACAATGAGCAGTTCTTC; CDR3: CASSVQGTYNEQFF
V: TRBV7-9; J: TRBJ2-5; size: -; D: -; DNA: TGTGCCAGCAGCTACTGGGGCCACGGAGAGACCCAGTACTTC; CDR3: CASSYWGHGETQYF
V: TRBV11-2; J: TRBJ2-5; size: -; D: -; DNA: TGTGCCAGCAGCTTAGTAAGGGGCCGGCCGGAGACCCAGTACTTC; CDR3: CASSLVRGRPETQYF
V: TRBV5-6; J: TRBJ1-6; size: once; D: -; DNA: TGTGCCAGCAGCTTGGACAGGTGGCAGTTAAATTCACCCCTCCACTTT; CDR3: CASSLDRWQLNSPLHF
V: TRBV6-1; J: TRBJ2-2; size: -; D: TRBD2; DNA: TGTGCCAGCCGTGGACTAGCGGGGGGGCGACGATCCGGGGAGCTGTTTTTT; CDR3: CASRGLAGGRRSGELFF
V: TRBV13; J: TRBJ2-3; size: once; D: -; DNA: TGTGCCAGCAGCCCGAGGGCTGCAGATACGCAGTATTTT; CDR3: CASSPRAADTQYF
V: TRBV10-3; J: TRBJ1-2; size: -; D: -; DNA: TGTGCCATCAGTGAGACTTCCAGGGACTATGGCTACACCTTC; CDR3: CAISETSRDYGYTF
V: TRBV9; J: TRBJ1-1; size: -; D: -; DNA: TGTGCCAGCAGCGCTGGGGGCCTCACTGAAGCTTTCTTT; CDR3: CASSAGGLTEAFF
V: TRBV2; J: TRBJ2-5; size: -; D: -; DNA: TGTGCCAGCACCTCCGCGGATACAGGGATCCAAGAGACCCAGTACTTC; CDR3: CASTSADTGIQETQYF
V: TRBV5-1; J: TRBJ2-7; size: -; D: -; DNA: TGCGCCAGCAGCTTTCCAGACAGTTTCGAGCAGTACTTC; CDR3: CASSFPDSFEQYF
V: TRBV5-1; J: TRBJ2-1; size: -; D: -; DNA: TGCGCCAGCAGCGCGTACAATGAGCAGTTCTTC; CDR3: CASSAYNEQFF
V: TRBV2; J: TRBJ2-4; size: -; D: -; DNA: TGTGCCAGCAGTGAAGCCGCATTAATGGTCGCGGGCTTC; CDR3: CASSEAALMVAGF
V: TRBV2; J: TRBJ1-6; size: -; D: -; DNA: TGTGCCAGCAGGGTGACAAACTATTCACCCCTCCACTTT; CDR3: CASRVTNYSPLHF
V: TRBV6-5; J: TRBJ2-1; size: -; D: TRBD2; DNA: TGTGCCAGCAGTTTTTTAAGCGGGGAGCTCTTCTTC; CDR3: CASSFLSGELFF
V: TRBV18; J: TRBJ1-2; size: -; D: -; DNA: TGTGCCAGCTCACAACAGGCCTCTAACTATGGCTACACCTTC; CDR3: CASSQQASNYGYTF
V: TRBV19; J: TRBJ2-7; size: -; D: -; DNA: TGTGCCAGTAGTCTGACAGCCAGCTACGAGCAGTACTTC; CDR3: CASSLTASYEQYF
V: TRBV5-1; J: TRBJ1-2; size: -; D: -; DNA: TGCGCCAGCAGCCTATCCGGGGCGGGAAACTATGGCTACACCTTC; CDR3: CASSLSGAGNYGYTF
V: TRBV2; J: TRBJ2-7; size: many; D: -; DNA: TGTGCCAGCAACCCCGGGGGAAGGTACGAGCAGTACTTC; CDR3: CASNPGGRYEQYF
V: TRBV4-1; J: TRBJ2-7; size: -; D: TRBD1; DNA: TGCGCCAGCAGCCAAGATTGGGGACAGGGGGCCTACGAGCAGTACTTC; CDR3: CASSQDWGQGAYEQYF
V: TRBV2; J: TRBJ2-3; size: few; D: -; DNA: TGTGCCAGCAGCACTCCAGATACGCAGTATTTT; CDR3: CASSTPDTQYF